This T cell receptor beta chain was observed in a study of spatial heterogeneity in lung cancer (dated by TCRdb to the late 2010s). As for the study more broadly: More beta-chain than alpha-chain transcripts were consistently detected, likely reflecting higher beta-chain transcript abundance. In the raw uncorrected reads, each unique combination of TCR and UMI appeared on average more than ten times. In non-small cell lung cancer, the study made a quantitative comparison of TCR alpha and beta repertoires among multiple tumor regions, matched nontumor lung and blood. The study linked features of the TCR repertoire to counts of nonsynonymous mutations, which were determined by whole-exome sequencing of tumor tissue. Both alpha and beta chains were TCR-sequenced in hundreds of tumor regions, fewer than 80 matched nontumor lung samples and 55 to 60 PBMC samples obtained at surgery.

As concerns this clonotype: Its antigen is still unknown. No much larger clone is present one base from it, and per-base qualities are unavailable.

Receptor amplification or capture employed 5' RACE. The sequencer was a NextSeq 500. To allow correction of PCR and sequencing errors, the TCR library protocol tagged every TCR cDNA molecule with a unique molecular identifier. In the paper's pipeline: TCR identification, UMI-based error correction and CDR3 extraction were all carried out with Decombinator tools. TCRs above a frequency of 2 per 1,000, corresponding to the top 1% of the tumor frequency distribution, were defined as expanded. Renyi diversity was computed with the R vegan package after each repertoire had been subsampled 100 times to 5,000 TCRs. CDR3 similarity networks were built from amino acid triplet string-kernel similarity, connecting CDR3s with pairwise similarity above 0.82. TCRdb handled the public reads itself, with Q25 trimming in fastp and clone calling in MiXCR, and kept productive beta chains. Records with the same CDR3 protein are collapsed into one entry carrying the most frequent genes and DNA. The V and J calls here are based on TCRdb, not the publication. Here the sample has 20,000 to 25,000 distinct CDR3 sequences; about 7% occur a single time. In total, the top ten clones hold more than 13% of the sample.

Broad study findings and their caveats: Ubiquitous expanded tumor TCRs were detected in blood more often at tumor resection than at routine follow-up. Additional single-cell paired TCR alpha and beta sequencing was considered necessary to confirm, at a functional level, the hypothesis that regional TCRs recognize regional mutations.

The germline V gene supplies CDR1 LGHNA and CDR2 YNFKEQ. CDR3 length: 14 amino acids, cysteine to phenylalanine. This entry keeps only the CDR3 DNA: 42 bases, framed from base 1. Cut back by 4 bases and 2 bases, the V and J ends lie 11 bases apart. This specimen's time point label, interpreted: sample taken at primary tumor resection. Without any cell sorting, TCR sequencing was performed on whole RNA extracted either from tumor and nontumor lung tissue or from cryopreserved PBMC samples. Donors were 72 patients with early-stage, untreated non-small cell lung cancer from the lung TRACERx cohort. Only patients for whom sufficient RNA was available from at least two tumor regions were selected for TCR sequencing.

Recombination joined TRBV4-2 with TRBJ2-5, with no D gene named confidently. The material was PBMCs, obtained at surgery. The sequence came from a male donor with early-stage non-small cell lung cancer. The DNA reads TGTGCCAGCAGCCTAGCCGATGGGCAAGAGACCCAGTACTTC. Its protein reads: CASSLADGQETQYF.